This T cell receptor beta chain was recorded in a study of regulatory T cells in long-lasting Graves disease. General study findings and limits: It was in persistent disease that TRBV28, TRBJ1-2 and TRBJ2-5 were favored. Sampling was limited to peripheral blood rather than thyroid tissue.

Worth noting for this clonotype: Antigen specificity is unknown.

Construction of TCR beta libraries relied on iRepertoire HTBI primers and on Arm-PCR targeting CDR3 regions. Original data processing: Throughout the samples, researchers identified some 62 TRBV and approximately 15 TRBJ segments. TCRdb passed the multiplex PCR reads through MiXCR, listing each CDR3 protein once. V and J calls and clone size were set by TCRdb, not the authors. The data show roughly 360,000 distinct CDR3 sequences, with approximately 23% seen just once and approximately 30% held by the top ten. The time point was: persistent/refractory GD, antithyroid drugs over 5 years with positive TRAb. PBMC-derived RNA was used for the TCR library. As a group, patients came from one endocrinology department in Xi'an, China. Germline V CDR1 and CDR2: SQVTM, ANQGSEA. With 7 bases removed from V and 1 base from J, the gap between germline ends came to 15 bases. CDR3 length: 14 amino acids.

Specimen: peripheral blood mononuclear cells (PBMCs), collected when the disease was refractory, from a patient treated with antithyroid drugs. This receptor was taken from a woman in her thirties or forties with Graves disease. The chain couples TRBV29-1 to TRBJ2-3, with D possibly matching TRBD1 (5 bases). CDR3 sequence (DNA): TGCAGCGCCACGACAGCCACCCGCACAGATACGCAGTATTTT. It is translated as CSATTATRTDTQYF.